Each of the 25 T cell receptor beta chains below was sequenced from the same sample in a study of T cell changes during pregnancy in multiple sclerosis. TCRdb's table, derived via immunoSEQ multiplex PCR, lists solely in-frame clones and lacks some. Of approximately 40,000 clones listed, roughly nine tenths are singletons. The starting material was CD4+ T cells from peripheral blood mononuclear cells, obtained in the first trimester of pregnancy. The source of these receptors is a female donor with multiple sclerosis, enrolled in a pregnancy study.

This chain uses TRBV27 with TRBJ2-2; perhaps TRBD1 as D (5 bases). The CDR3 contains 15 residues. The ends were cut back, 5 bases at V and 1 base at J, with 11 bases in the middle. Germline CDR1 is MNHEY and CDR2 is SMNVEV (reference sequence). Written as DNA, the CDR3 is TGTGCCAGCAGTCTGAGGACAAGGAACACCGGGGAGCTGTTTTTT. As protein: CASSLRTRNTGELFF.

This chain joins TRBV6-1 and TRBJ2-3; D not certain. CDR1 is MNHNS and CDR2 is SASEGT in the germline V gene. V dropped 9 bases and J dropped 4 bases, with 17 bases sitting between them. This CDR3 spans 14 amino acids. This CDR3 reads CASVVGAVPDTQYF. CDR3 sequence (DNA): TGTGCCAGTGTGGTAGGAGCAGTCCCAGATACGCAGTATTTT.

The V gene is TRBV7-9, the J gene TRBJ2-3; 7 nucleotides match TRBD2. The junction had 5 bases not matched to a gene; V was cut back by 3 bases and J by 2 bases. This CDR3 spans 15 amino acids. Germline CDR1 reads SEHNR; CDR2 reads FQNEAQ (reference sequence). The CDR3, as DNA: TGTGCCAGCAGCTTGGCTAGCGGTATCACAGATACGCAGTATTTT. Its protein is CASSLASGITDTQYF.

The count of this clone is one. J is TRBJ2-2 and V is TRBV19; 7 nucleotides match TRBD1. The trim removed 5 bases at V and 15 bases at J, leaving 9 bases unmatched. In germline, CDR1 is LNHDA, CDR2 SQIVND (reference sequence). The CDR3 extends over 12 amino acids. The CDR3 region has the DNA TGTGCCAGTAGTGAGGGACAGAGTAGGTTGTTTTTT. It codes for CASSEGQSRLFF.

In its sample, this clone was seen once. DNA of the CDR3: TGTGCCAGCAGCTTGACAGGAGACTATGGCTACACCTTC. This codes for CASSLTGDYGYTF. V gene TRBV7-9 combines with J gene TRBJ1-2; TRBD1 might be the D (6 bases). This CDR3 has 13 amino acids. The V end lost 3 bases, the J end lost 3 bases, and 8 bases lay between the germline ends. Germline CDR1 reads SEHNR; CDR2 reads FQNEAQ (reference sequence).

The chain uses TRBV9 and TRBJ2-6; possibly TRBD1 for D (6 bases). Per germline, CDR1 SGDLS and CDR2 YYNGEE. The ends were cut back, 4 bases at V and 0 bases at J, with 11 bases in the middle. The CDR3 spans 16 residues. The CDR3 is CASSSLTGSGANVLTF. The CDR3 coding sequence is TGTGCCAGCAGCAGCTTGACAGGCTCTGGGGCCAACGTCCTGACTTTC.

The chain employs TRBV7-2 and TRBJ2-1; TRBD2 agrees at 8 bases. Germline loops: CDR1 SGHTA, CDR2 FQGNSA. With V trimmed by 5 bases and J by 10 bases, 7 bases remained unmatched. The CDR3 runs to 13 residues. The CDR3 bases are TGTGCCAGCAGCCCGGGACTAGTCACGGAGCAGTTCTTC. Translating gives CASSPGLVTEQFF.

Only one count was recorded for this clone. V usage is TRBV19 and J usage is TRBJ1-2, with D perhaps matching TRBD1 (5 bases). The CDR3 totals 16 residues. Trimming left V 3 bases short and J 0 bases short, with 14 bases between. Germline V CDR1 and CDR2: LNHDA, SQIVND (reference sequence). CDR3 sequence reads: CASSIRRGGTNYGYTF. The DNA of the CDR3 is TGTGCCAGTAGTATCCGGCGGGGGGGGACTAACTATGGCTACACCTTC.

This chain uses TRBV9 with TRBJ1-2; a possible D gene is TRBD1 (5 bases). Looked up from germline, CDR1 is SGDLS and CDR2 is YYNGEE. There are 15 residues in the CDR3. V was shortened by 0 bases and J by 5 bases, with 14 bases between the two germline ends. Written as DNA, the CDR3 is TGTGCCAGCAGCGTAGATGGCAGGGCGGATTATGGCTACACCTTC. It yields the protein CASSVDGRADYGYTF.

The chain has TRBV7-2 and TRBJ1-1; D is perhaps TRBD1 (6 bases). CDR3 size: 14 residues. Between the trimmed V and J ends, which lost 5 bases and 3 bases, there was a span of 13 bases. The germline V gene encodes CDR1 SGHTA and CDR2 FQGNSA. CDR3 sequence: CASSPYGGYTEAFF. As DNA, the CDR3 is TGTGCCAGCAGCCCTTATGGGGGCTACACTGAAGCTTTCTTT. Drawing the rest from reference TRBV7-2 and TRBJ1-1, the complete variable domain is GAGVSQSPSNKVTEKGKDVELRCDPISGHTALYWYRQSLGQGLEFLIYFQGNSAPDKSGLPSDRFSAERTGGSVSTLTIQRTQQEDSAVYLCASSPYGGYTEAFFGQGTRLTVV.

This clone was counted a single time. The chain carries TRBV5-4 and TRBJ2-1, with 7 bases that match TRBD1. Germline CDR1 and CDR2: SGHNT and YYREEE (reference sequence). This CDR3 spans 15 amino acids. Unmatched junction bases numbered 3, after V lost 0 bases and J lost 3 bases. The CDR3 region is CASSLEGGGYNEQFF. In nucleotides, the CDR3 is TGTGCCAGCAGCTTGGAAGGGGGCGGCTACAATGAGCAGTTCTTC.

This chain links TRBV6-5 with TRBJ1-1, with TRBD1 matching over 7 bases. Germline CDR1 reads MNHEY; CDR2 reads SVGAGI. This CDR3 is 13 amino acids long. V trimming: 4 bases; J trimming: 12 bases; junction bases outside the gene matches: 11. The CDR3 sequence is CASSLREGAGSFF. The DNA of the CDR3 is TGTGCCAGCAGTTTAAGAGAGGGGGCGGGGTCTTTCTTT.

This clone turned up a few times. The V call is TRBV27, the J call TRBJ1-2; 7 bases agree with TRBD1. This CDR3 spans 16 amino acids. Germline V lookup: CDR1 MNHEY, CDR2 SMNVEV (reference sequence). J was trimmed by 10 bases and V by 0 bases; bases with no gene match: 14. The CDR3 DNA is TGTGCCAGCAGTTTATCCCCATTCGACAGGGCAATTGTCTACACCTTC. It translates to CASSLSPFDRAIVYTF.

In its sample, this clone was seen once. The V call is TRBV5-4, the J call TRBJ2-2, with TRBD2 matching 10 bases. J lost 0 bases, V lost 2 bases, and 4 bases had no gene match. The CDR3 extends over 17 amino acids. Germline V lookup: CDR1 SGHNT, CDR2 YYREEE (reference sequence). In nucleotides, the CDR3 is TGTGCCAGCAGCTTTGGACTAGCGGTGACGAACACCGGGGAGCTGTTTTTT. This translates into CASSFGLAVTNTGELFF. Full variable domain (rest looked up from reference TRBV5-4 and TRBJ2-2): ETGVTQSPTHLIKTRGQQVTLRCSSQSGHNTVSWYQQALGQGPQFIFQYYREEENGRGNFPPRFSGLQFPNYSSELNVNALELDDSALYLCASSFGLAVTNTGELFFGEGSRLTVL.

The chain uses TRBV30 and TRBJ2-3; D is uncertain. The length of the CDR3 is 11 residues. CDR1 GTSNPN and CDR2 SVGIG come from the germline V gene (reference sequence). The CDR3 DNA reads TGTGGGAGCGCCAGCACAGATACGCAGTATTTT. Amino acid sequence: CGSASTDTQYF.

V is TRBV16 and J is TRBJ1-4; perhaps TRBD1 as D (5 bases). The V gene's germline CDR1 is KGHSY and CDR2 FQNENV. Trimming removed 0 bases at V and 3 bases at J, with 11 bases between. This CDR3 is built from 16 residues. The CDR3 coding sequence is TGTGCCAGCAGCCAATCCGCAGGGATCGCTAATGAAAAACTGTTTTTT. Protein sequence: CASSQSAGIANEKLFF.

V is TRBV2 and J is TRBJ2-2; 9 bases map to TRBD1. V was pared by 7 bases and J by 5 bases, with 5 bases of the junction left unmatched. Germline CDR1 SNHLY, CDR2 FYNNEI. The CDR3 extends over 14 amino acids. The DNA of the CDR3 is TGTGCCAGCACAGCGACAGGGGGAACCGGGGAGCTGTTTTTT. Protein: CASTATGGTGELFF.

The genes are TRBV10-3 and TRBJ1-6; D is unresolved. Germline assignment: CDR1 ENHRY and CDR2 SYGVKD. This CDR3 has 14 residues. Trimming took off 8 bases at V and 0 bases at J, with 8 bases between the two ends. As DNA, the CDR3 is TGTGCCATCCGTCCCAGCTCCTATAATTCACCCCTCCACTTT. This gives the protein CAIRPSSYNSPLHF.

This rearrangement joins TRBV5-1 to TRBJ2-1; TRBD2 agrees at 15 bases. Germline CDR1 is SGHRS and CDR2 is YFSETQ. Losses at the gene ends were 4 bases for V and 10 bases for J; bases not matched to a gene: 15. The CDR3 loop spans 18 amino acids. The CDR3 nucleotides are TGCGCCAGCAGCCCCCAACCCTGGACTAGCGGGGGGGCAGTCGAGCAGTTCTTC. It specifies CASSPQPWTSGGAVEQFF.

The rearrangement links TRBV5-1 to TRBJ1-1; no clear D gene. Per the germline V gene, CDR1 is SGHRS and CDR2 is YFSETQ. The CDR3 is 16 amino acids. V lost 0 bases and J 0 bases, leaving 12 bases between the germline ends. The CDR3 here is CASSLALSDLNTEAFF. For the CDR3, the DNA is TGCGCCAGCAGCTTGGCCTTATCAGATCTGAACACTGAAGCTTTCTTT.

The gene calls are TRBV16 and TRBJ1-1; D uncertain. This CDR3 contains 15 residues. Per germline, CDR1 KGHSY and CDR2 FQNENV. Trimming shortened V by 2 bases and J by 1 base, and 11 bases separated the two germline ends. This CDR3 reads CASSQTLSSNTEAFF. The CDR3, as DNA: TGTGCCAGCAGCCAAACTCTTTCTTCGAACACTGAAGCTTTCTTT.

The V call is TRBV6-5, the J call TRBJ1-1; D uncertain. Trimming shortened V by 8 bases and J by 0 bases, and 10 bases separated the two germline ends. Germline CDR1 reads MNHEY; CDR2 reads SVGAGI. CDR3 length: 13 amino acids. CDR3 residues: CASQRTMNTEAFF. CDR3 nucleotides: TGTGCCAGCCAGCGTACCATGAACACTGAAGCTTTCTTT.

This chain links TRBV19 with TRBJ2-5; D is possibly TRBD1 (7 bases). This CDR3 has 15 residues. V shed 8 bases and J shed 4 bases, with 20 bases lying between them. Germline V gene data show CDR1 as LNHDA and CDR2 as SQIVND (reference sequence). The CDR3 sequence is CASSGQGGKGETQYF. In DNA form, the CDR3 reads TGTGCCAGTTCGGGGCAGGGGGGTAAGGGAGAGACCCAGTACTTC.

The V and J genes are TRBV18 and TRBJ1-1; 9 bases match TRBD1. With 3 bases clipped from V and 1 base from J, the junction kept 0 bases outside the gene matches. Germline loops: CDR1 KGHSH, CDR2 LQKENI. This CDR3 contains 14 residues. The chain's CDR3 is CASSPDRGNTEAFF. The CDR3, as DNA: TGTGCCAGCTCACCGGACAGGGGGAACACTGAAGCTTTCTTT. The full variable domain, rest sourced from reference TRBV18 and TRBJ1-1, is NAGVMQNPRHLVRRRGQEARLRCSPMKGHSHVYWYRQLPEEGLKFMVYLQKENIIDESGMPKERFSAEFPKEGPSILRIQQVVRGDSAAYFCASSPDRGNTEAFFGQGTRLTVV.

V gene TRBV10-3 combines with J gene TRBJ2-7; 7 nucleotides align to TRBD1. This CDR3 has 13 amino acids. Germline trimming cut 7 bases from V and 0 bases from J; bases unmatched to any gene: 3. CDR1 and CDR2 from the germline V gene are ENHRY and SYGVKD. The DNA of the CDR3 is TGTGCCATCACGGCAGGGGGCTCCTACGAGCAGTACTTC. It translates to CAITAGGSYEQYF.